A selection of T cell receptor beta chains follows, all from one sample in a study of T-cell reconstitution after alpha-beta-depleted transplantation in children. TCRdb used MiXCR to reprocess the PCR reads, holding one entry per CDR3 protein. This table has some 400,000 distinct CDR3 sequences, over 20% appearing once. The input for sequencing was PBMCs from the stem cell graft donor, taken from the stem cell graft. These receptors came from a human donor who donated a stem cell graft to a child with acute myeloid leukemia. Each CDR3 is given without its conserved first and last residue. The D gene is left open where the match is weak.

D: .
V: TRBV29-1
length: 11
J: TRBJ2-5
CDR3: SVDLNGDETQY

D: .
V: TRBV6-1
length: 15
J: TRBJ1-5
CDR3: ASRIRGEGNSNQPQH

D: .
V: TRBV24-1
length: 10
J: TRBJ2-2
CDR3: ATSAGHGELF

D: TRBD1
V: TRBV10-3
length: 11
J: TRBJ2-7
CDR3: AILEQGSYEQY

D: TRBD2
V: TRBV29-1
length: 12
J: TRBJ2-1
CDR3: SVERPAGDNEQF

D: TRBD1
V: TRBV12-5
length: 15
J: TRBJ2-5
CDR3: ASGLTRQGRHQETQY

D: TRBD2
V: TRBV12-3/TRBV12-4
length: 12
J: TRBJ2-1
CDR3: ASSLAGEGLEQF

D: .
V: TRBV12-3/TRBV12-4
length: 14
J: TRBJ2-4
CDR3: ASTDSWQTAKNIQY

D: TRBD2
V: TRBV20-1
length: 11
J: TRBJ2-1
CDR3: SADSGSNNEQF

D: .
V: TRBV12-3/TRBV12-4
length: 11
J: TRBJ2-5
CDR3: ASRVSQGETQY

D: TRBD2
V: TRBV20-1
length: 11
J: TRBJ2-7
CDR3: SARSSGISEQY

D: .
V: TRBV11-1
length: 11
J: TRBJ2-3
CDR3: ASNELLADTQY

D: TRBD1
V: TRBV12-3/TRBV12-4
length: 11
J: TRBJ1-2
CDR3: ASSRDRGRGYT

D: .
V: TRBV9
length: 12
J: TRBJ2-7
CDR3: ASSSGVLDYEQY

D: .
V: TRBV4-1
length: 11
J: TRBJ2-7
CDR3: ASSQEGQTKQY

D: .
V: TRBV4-1
length: 13
J: TRBJ2-5
CDR3: ASSQGTAGQETQY

D: TRBD2
V: TRBV14
length: 16
J: TRBJ2-2
CDR3: ASSARLAGVFNTGELF

D: TRBD1
V: TRBV28
length: 14
J: TRBJ1-2
CDR3: ASSQFPDRGRNGYT

D: TRBD1
V: TRBV6-1
length: 11
J: TRBJ2-7
CDR3: ASRRGLSYEQY

D: TRBD1
V: TRBV27
length: 14
J: TRBJ1-1
CDR3: ASSPRSPGGWTEAF

D: .
V: TRBV7-6
length: 12
J: TRBJ2-5
CDR3: ASSLGAEEETQY

D: TRBD2
V: TRBV7-9
length: 15
J: TRBJ2-7
CDR3: ASSHGAGGKLDYEQY

D: .
V: TRBV6-5
length: 16
J: TRBJ2-1
CDR3: ASSHLQHPGPRYNEQF

D: .
V: TRBV5-1
length: 10
J: TRBJ2-1
CDR3: ASSLIGDEQF

D: .
V: TRBV6-1
length: 12
J: TRBJ2-1
CDR3: ASSEAWLNNEQF

D: .
V: TRBV27
length: 12
J: TRBJ2-7
CDR3: AGQEWDDSYEQY

D: .
V: TRBV6-1
length: 11
J: TRBJ1-1
CDR3: ASMAGLTTEAF

D: TRBD1
V: TRBV29-1
length: 14
J: TRBJ2-5
CDR3: SVEDLAGGIQETQY

D: .
V: TRBV5-1
length: 11
J: TRBJ1-2
CDR3: ASSLRQDIGYT

D: TRBD2
V: TRBV5-1
length: 14
J: TRBJ2-3
CDR3: ASSLGVAGEANTQY

D: .
V: TRBV5-1
length: 11
J: TRBJ1-2
CDR3: ASSPEGGYGYT

D: TRBD2
V: TRBV5-1
length: 15
J: TRBJ2-7
CDR3: ASCLDSGRASILQQY

D: .
V: TRBV10-3
length: 15
J: TRBJ2-3
CDR3: AISESGSLESTDTQY

D: TRBD1
V: TRBV12-3/TRBV12-4
length: 13
J: TRBJ1-4
CDR3: ASSPNRGRDEKLF

D: .
V: TRBV20-1
length: 11
J: TRBJ1-5
CDR3: SAREQGDQPQH

D: .
V: TRBV7-2
length: 12
J: TRBJ2-7
CDR3: ASSLDPVVYEQY

D: TRBD1
V: TRBV12-3/TRBV12-4
length: 13
J: TRBJ2-1
CDR3: ASSFGDRGKNEQF

D: TRBD2
V: TRBV29-1
length: 13
J: TRBJ2-1
CDR3: SVVGGRPSYNEQF

D: .
V: TRBV20-1
length: 13
J: TRBJ1-5
CDR3: SARDLGRGLQPQH

D: .
V: TRBV20-1
length: 8
J: TRBJ2-7
CDR3: SASSYEQY

D: TRBD1
V: TRBV10-2
length: 12
J: TRBJ1-1
CDR3: ASTRGTGGTEAF

D: .
V: TRBV15
length: 14
J: TRBJ1-5
CDR3: ATSRGGQGINQPQH

D: .
V: TRBV10-3
length: 14
J: TRBJ2-1
CDR3: AISELNRQGGDEQF

D: .
V: TRBV24-1
length: 14
J: TRBJ2-1
CDR3: ATSDGGVSSYNEQF

D: .
V: TRBV20-1
length: 8
J: TRBJ2-1
CDR3: SVPYNEQF

D: TRBD1
V: TRBV20-1
length: 13
J: TRBJ2-5
CDR3: SAIGPRGLRETQY

D: .
V: TRBV20-1
length: 12
J: TRBJ2-1
CDR3: SATAPSSYNEQF

D: TRBD1
V: TRBV27
length: 12
J: TRBJ1-5
CDR3: ASSPGQGYQPQH

D: TRBD1
V: TRBV2
length: 12
J: TRBJ2-7
CDR3: AGLRDRSVYEQY

D: .
V: TRBV11-2
length: 14
J: TRBJ2-1
CDR3: ASSHSLSSIYNEQF